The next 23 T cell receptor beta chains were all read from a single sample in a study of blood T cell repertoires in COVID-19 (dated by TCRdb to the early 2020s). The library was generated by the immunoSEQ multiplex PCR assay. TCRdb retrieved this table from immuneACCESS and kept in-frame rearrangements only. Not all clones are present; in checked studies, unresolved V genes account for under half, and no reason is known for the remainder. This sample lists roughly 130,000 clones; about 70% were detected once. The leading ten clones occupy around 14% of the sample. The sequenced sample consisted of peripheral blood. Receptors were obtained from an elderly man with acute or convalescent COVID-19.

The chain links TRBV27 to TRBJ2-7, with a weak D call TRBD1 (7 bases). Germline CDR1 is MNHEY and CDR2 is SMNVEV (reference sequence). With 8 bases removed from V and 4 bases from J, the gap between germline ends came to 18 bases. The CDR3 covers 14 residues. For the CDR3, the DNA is TGTGCCAGCGGGGGGAAGGGGGCGGGGTACGAGCAGTACTTC. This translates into CASGGKGAGYEQYF.

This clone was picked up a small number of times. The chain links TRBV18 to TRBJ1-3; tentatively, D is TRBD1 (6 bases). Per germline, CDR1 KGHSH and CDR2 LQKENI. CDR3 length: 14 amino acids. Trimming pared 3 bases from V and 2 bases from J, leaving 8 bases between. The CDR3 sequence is CASSPGQPGNTIYF. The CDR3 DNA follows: TGTGCCAGCTCACCCGGACAGCCTGGAAACACCATATATTTT.

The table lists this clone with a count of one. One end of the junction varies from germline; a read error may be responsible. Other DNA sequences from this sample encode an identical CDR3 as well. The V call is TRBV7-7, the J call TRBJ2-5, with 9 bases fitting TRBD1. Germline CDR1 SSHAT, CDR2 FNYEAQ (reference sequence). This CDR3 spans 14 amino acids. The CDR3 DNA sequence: TGTGCTAGCAGCTTAGGGACAGGGCTAGAGACCCAGTACTTC. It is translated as CASSLGTGLETQYF.

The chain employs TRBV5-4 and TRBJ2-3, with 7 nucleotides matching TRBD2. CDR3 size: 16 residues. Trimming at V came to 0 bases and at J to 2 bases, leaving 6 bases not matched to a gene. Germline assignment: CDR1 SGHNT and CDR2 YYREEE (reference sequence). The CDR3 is CASSLGEGRDTDTQYF. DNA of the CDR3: TGTGCCAGCAGCTTGGGAGAGGGGAGGGACACAGATACGCAGTATTTT.

CDR3 residues: CASSLLGPGSPLHF. CDR3 DNA sequence: TGTGCCAGCAGCTTACTGGGGCCTGGTTCACCCCTCCACTTT. This sequence joins TRBV7-2 and TRBJ1-6, with D tentatively TRBD1 (5 bases). Germline loops: CDR1 SGHTA, CDR2 FQGNSA. V was clipped by 2 bases and J by 9 bases, with 11 bases between them. CDR3 length: 14 amino acids.

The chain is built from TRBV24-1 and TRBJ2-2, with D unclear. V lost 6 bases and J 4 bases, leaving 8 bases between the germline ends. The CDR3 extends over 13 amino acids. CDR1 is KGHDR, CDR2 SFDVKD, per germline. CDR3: CATSRQSTGELFF. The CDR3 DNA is TGTGCCACCAGTCGACAAAGCACCGGGGAGCTGTTTTTT.

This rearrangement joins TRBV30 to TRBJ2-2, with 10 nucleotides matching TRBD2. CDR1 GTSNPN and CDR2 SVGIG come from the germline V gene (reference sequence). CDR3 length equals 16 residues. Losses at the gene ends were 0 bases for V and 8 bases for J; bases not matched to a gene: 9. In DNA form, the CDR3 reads TGTGCCTGGAGTGTCTTCCGAACTAGCGGGGTAGGGGAGCTGTTTTTT. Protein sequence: CAWSVFRTSGVGELFF.

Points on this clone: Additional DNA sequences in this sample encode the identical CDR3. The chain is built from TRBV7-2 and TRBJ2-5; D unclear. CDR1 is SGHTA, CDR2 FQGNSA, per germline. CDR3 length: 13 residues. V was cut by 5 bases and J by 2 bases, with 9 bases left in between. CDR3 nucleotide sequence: TGTGCCAGCAGCCGATTAGATCAAGAGACCCAGTACTTC. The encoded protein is CASSRLDQETQYF.

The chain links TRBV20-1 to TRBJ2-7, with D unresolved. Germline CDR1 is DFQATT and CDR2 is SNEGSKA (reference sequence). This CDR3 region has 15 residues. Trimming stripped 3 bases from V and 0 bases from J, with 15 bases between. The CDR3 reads CSASSRETSSYEQYF. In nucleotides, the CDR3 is TGCAGTGCTAGTAGCCGCGAAACTTCCTCCTACGAGCAGTACTTC.

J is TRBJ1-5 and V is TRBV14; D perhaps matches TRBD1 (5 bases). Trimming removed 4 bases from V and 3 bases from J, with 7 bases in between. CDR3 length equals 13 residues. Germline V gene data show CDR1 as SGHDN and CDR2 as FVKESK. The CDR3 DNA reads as TGTGCCAGCAGCCGGGGCTACAATCAGCCCCAGCATTTT. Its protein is CASSRGYNQPQHF.

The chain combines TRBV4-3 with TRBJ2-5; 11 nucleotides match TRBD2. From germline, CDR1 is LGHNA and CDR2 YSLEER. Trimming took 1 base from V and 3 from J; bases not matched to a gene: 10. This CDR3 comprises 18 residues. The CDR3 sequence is CASSQGLAGTPSKETQYF. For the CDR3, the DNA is TGCGCCAGCAGCCAAGGACTAGCGGGGACTCCCTCAAAAGAGACCCAGTACTTC.

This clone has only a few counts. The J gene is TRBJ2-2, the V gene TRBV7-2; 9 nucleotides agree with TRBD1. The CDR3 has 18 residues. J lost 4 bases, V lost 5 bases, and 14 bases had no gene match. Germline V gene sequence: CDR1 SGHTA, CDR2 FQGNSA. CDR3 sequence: CASSPREAGQGSTGELFF. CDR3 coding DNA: TGTGCCAGCAGCCCTCGAGAGGCCGGACAGGGGAGCACCGGGGAGCTGTTTTTT.

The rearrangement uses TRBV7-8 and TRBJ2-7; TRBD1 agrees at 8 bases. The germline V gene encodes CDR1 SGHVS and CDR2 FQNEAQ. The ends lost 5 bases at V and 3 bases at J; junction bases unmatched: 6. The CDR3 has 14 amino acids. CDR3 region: CASSTGQGVYEQYF. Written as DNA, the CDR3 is TGTGCCAGCAGCACAGGACAGGGTGTCTACGAGCAGTACTTC.

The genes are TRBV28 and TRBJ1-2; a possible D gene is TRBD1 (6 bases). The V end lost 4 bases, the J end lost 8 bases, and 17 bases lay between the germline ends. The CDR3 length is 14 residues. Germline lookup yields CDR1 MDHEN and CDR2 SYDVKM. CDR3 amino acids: CASSSMGGRPGYTF. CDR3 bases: TGTGCCAGCAGTTCTATGGGGGGGCGGCCGGGCTACACCTTC.

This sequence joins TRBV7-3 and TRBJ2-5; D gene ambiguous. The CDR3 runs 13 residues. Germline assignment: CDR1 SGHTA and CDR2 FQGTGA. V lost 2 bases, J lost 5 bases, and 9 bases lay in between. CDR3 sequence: CASSLQASETQYF. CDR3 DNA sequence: TGTGCCAGCAGCTTACAGGCCTCGGAGACCCAGTACTTC.

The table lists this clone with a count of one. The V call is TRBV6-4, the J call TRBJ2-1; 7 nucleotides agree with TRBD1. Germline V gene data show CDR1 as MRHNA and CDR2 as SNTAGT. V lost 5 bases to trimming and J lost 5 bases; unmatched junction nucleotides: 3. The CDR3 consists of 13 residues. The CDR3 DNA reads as TGTGCCAGCAGTACCGACAGGGACAATGAGCAGTTCTTC. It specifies CASSTDRDNEQFF.

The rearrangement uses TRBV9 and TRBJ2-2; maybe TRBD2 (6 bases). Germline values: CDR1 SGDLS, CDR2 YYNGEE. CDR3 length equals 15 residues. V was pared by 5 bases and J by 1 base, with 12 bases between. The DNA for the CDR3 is TGTGCCAGCAGTCCACTCGGGGGGAACACCGGGGAGCTGTTTTTT. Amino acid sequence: CASSPLGGNTGELFF.

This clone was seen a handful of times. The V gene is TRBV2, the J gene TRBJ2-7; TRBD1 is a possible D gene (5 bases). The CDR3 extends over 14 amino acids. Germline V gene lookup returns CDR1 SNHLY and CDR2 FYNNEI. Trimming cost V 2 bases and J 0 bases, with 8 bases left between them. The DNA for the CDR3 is TGTGCCAGCAGTGAATCCAGGGACTCCTACGAGCAGTACTTC. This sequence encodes CASSESRDSYEQYF.

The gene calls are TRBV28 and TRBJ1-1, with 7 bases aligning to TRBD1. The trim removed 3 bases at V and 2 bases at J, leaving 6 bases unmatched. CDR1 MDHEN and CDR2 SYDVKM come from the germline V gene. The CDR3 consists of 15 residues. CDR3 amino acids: CASSFQQGFNTEAFF. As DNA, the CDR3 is TGTGCCAGCAGTTTCCAACAGGGGTTCAACACTGAAGCTTTCTTT.

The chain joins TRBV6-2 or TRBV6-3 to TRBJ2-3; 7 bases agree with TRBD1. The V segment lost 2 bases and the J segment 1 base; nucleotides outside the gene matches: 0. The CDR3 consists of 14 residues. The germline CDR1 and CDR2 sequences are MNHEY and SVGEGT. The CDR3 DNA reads TGTGCCAGCAGTTACAGGGGGCGCACAGATACGCAGTATTTT. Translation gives CASSYRGRTDTQYF.

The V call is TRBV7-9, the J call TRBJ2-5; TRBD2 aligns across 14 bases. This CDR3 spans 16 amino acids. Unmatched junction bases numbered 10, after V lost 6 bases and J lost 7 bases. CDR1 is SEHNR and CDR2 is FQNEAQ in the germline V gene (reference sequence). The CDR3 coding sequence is TGTGCCAGCAGTCACGGGACTAGCGGGGGCCTAGGGACCCAGTACTTC. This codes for CASSHGTSGGLGTQYF.

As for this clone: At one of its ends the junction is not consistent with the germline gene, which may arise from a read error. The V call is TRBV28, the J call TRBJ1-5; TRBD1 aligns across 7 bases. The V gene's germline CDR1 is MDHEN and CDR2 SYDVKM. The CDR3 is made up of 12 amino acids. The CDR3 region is CASSLEDRRLRF. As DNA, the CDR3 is TGTGCCAGCAGTTTAGAGGACAGGCGCCTTCGTTTT.

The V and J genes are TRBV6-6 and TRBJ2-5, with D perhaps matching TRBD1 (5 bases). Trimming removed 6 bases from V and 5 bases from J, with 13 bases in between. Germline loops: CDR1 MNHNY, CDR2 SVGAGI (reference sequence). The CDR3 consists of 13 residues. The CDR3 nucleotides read TGTGCCAGCAGGCTACAGGTCCTTGAGACCCAGTACTTC. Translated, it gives CASRLQVLETQYF.